This T cell receptor (beta chain) was found in a study of cytomegalovirus exposure and HLA in healthy donors. The CDR3 is 14 amino acids. Germline CDR1 and CDR2: GTSNPN and SVGIG (reference sequence). The ends were cut back, 3 bases at V and 12 bases at J, with 21 bases in the middle. The primer mix had 60 Vbeta and 13 Jbeta primers. Repertoires were generated with immunoSEQ multiplex PCR, while TCRdb's copy carries only in-frame clones and drops some. The repertoire holds about 140,000 clones, with roughly 80% as singletons. Findings and caveats of the study: With DRB1 most and HLA-C fewest, TCR association rates differed between HLA loci in a later analysis. A later analysis showed HLA-associated TCR beta chains outstripping equally common others in clonal expansion. A few V segments could not be told apart, such as TRBV6-2 and TRBV6-3, and were left out. The study labeled 170 or so TCR beta chains cytomegalovirus-associated.

This clone has just one count. Antigen unknown. The chain carries TRBV30 and TRBJ2-1, with D possibly being TRBD2 (6 bases). This TCR was sampled from a man in his forties in good health and CMV-seronegative. The sequenced sample consisted of PBMCs. The chain's CDR3 is CAWSPAGPRDRQFF. The CDR3 DNA sequence: TGTGCCTGGAGCCCCGCGGGACCCCGTGATAGGCAGTTCTTC.